One and the same sample provided the 25 T cell receptor beta chains below, sequenced in a study of blood T cells in healthy people across ages. The authors ran a second PCR of about 6 to 12 cycles using a sample-barcoded 5' primer and a J-beta primer mix. Via MiXCR, TCRdb re-called the 5' RACE reads, giving one row per CDR3 protein. The data show about 1.6 million distinct CDR3 sequences, about 31% seen once. The sequencing sample was made of blood. All receptors derive from a woman in her 30s in good health.

This clonotype came up a few times. The chain employs TRBV6-5 and TRBJ2-3; 9 bases match TRBD2. The CDR3 is 16 residues long. Germline loops: CDR1 MNHEY, CDR2 SVGAGI. Losses at the gene ends were 1 base for V and 4 bases for J; bases not matched to a gene: 6. CDR3 bases: TGTGCCAGCAGTTACTACCCCGCGGGGGGGCCAGATACGCAGTATTTT. It is translated as CASSYYPAGGPDTQYF.

This clonotype showed up just a few times. This sequence joins TRBV3-1 and TRBJ1-5; D remains unclear. CDR1 and CDR2 from the germline V gene are LGHDT and YNNKEL (reference sequence). The V end lost 5 bases, the J end lost 4 bases, and 9 bases lay between the germline ends. The CDR3 contains 13 residues. In DNA, the CDR3 is TGTGCCAGCAGCGTCTGGCGTAATCAGCCCCAGCATTTT. Translating gives CASSVWRNQPQHF. Using reference TRBV3-1 and TRBJ1-5 for the parts outside the CDR3, the full variable domain is DTAVSQTPKYLVTQMGNDKSIKCEQNLGHDTMYWYKQDSKKFLKIMFSYNNKELIINETVPNRFSPKSPDKAHLNLHINSLELGDSAVYFCASSVWRNQPQHFGDGTRLSIL.

The rearrangement uses TRBV29-1 and TRBJ2-5; 10 bases match TRBD2. The ends lost 7 bases at V and 0 bases at J; junction bases unmatched: 11. CDR1 and CDR2 from the germline V gene are SQVTM and ANQGSEA. The CDR3 totals 16 residues. CDR3 bases: TGCAGCGGGGCTAGCGGGGGTTCCCGTTACCAAGAGACCCAGTACTTC. Amino acid sequence: CSGASGGSRYQETQYF.

A note on this clonotype: This may arise from a read error, as a much more abundant clone is one base away. The chain is built from TRBV5-1 and TRBJ2-7; 10 nucleotides align to TRBD1. CDR3 length equals 15 residues. Germline loops: CDR1 SGHRS, CDR2 YFSETQ. V was clipped by 1 base and J by 4 bases; unmatched bases: 5. The CDR3 reads CASSLTPDRGYEQYF. CDR3 in DNA: TGCGCCAGCAGCTTGACTCCGGACAGGGGGTACGAGCAGTACTTC.

V gene TRBV29-1 combines with J gene TRBJ2-5, with 9 bases matching TRBD1. Germline CDR1 reads SQVTM; CDR2 reads ANQGSEA. The CDR3 runs to 15 residues. The V segment lost 5 bases and the J segment 3 bases; nucleotides outside the gene matches: 10. The CDR3 nucleotides read TGCAGCGTTAGATCCCCGGGACAGGGAGAAGAGACCCAGTACTTC. The encoded protein is CSVRSPGQGEETQYF.

V and J are TRBV7-9 and TRBJ2-7, with D possibly being TRBD1 (5 bases). CDR3 length: 12 residues. Trimming pared 4 bases from V and 2 bases from J, leaving 6 bases between. The germline CDR1 and CDR2 sequences are SEHNR and FQNEAQ (reference sequence). The CDR3 region has the DNA TGTGCCAGCAGCTCCAGGGCCTACGAGCAGTACTTC. Amino acid sequence: CASSSRAYEQYF.

This clonotype was found a few times. The CDR3 sequence: CASTGPITDTQYF. CDR3 DNA sequence: TGTGCCAGCACCGGCCCTATCACAGATACGCAGTATTTT. The V gene is TRBV9, the J gene TRBJ2-3; no definite D call. The length of the CDR3 is 13 residues. Germline lookup yields CDR1 SGDLS and CDR2 YYNGEE. The V and J ends lost 6 bases and 2 bases respectively, with 10 bases between them.

The CDR3 region is CASSHWSGRQETQYF. The DNA of the CDR3 is TGCGCCAGCAGTCACTGGTCGGGGCGACAAGAGACCCAGTACTTC. The genes are TRBV4-1 and TRBJ2-5; D may match TRBD1 or TRBD2 (5 bases each). The CDR3 has 15 residues. V lost 6 bases, J lost 2 bases, and 16 bases lay in between. In germline, CDR1 is MGHRA, CDR2 YSYEKL.

The J gene is TRBJ1-5, the V gene TRBV3-1; 8 bases line up with TRBD1. Germline loops: CDR1 LGHDT, CDR2 YNNKEL (reference sequence). J gave up 4 bases and V 3 bases, and 8 bases lay outside the gene matches. The CDR3 has 16 amino acids. The CDR3 nucleotides read TGTGCCAGCAGCCACGGACAGGGCAATTATAATCAGCCCCAGCATTTT. Its translation: CASSHGQGNYNQPQHF. The full variable domain, completed using reference TRBV3-1 and TRBJ1-5, is DTAVSQTPKYLVTQMGNDKSIKCEQNLGHDTMYWYKQDSKKFLKIMFSYNNKELIINETVPNRFSPKSPDKAHLNLHINSLELGDSAVYFCASSHGQGNYNQPQHFGDGTRLSIL.

In its sample, this clonotype was seen a few times. The CDR3 nucleotides are TGCGCCAGCAGCCAAGATAGGGCTAGCGGGGGGACGGGGAGGAACGAGCAGTACTTC. The encoded protein is CASSQDRASGGTGRNEQYF. V gene TRBV4-1 combines with J gene TRBJ2-5, with 11 bases that match TRBD2. Gene TRBJ2-7 matches the end of the DNA better, so the J call may be wrong. This CDR3 has 19 amino acids. Germline values: CDR1 MGHRA, CDR2 YSYEKL.

This clonotype was seen ten or more times. The chain combines TRBV4-1 with TRBJ2-1; the match to TRBD2 covers 8 bases. V shed 0 bases and J 3 bases; nucleotides not matched to a gene: 1. The CDR3 totals 15 residues. CDR1 is MGHRA, CDR2 YSYEKL, per germline. The DNA of the CDR3 is TGCGCCAGCAGCCAAGAAAGCGGGGGCTACAATGAGCAGTTCTTC. This translates into CASSQESGGYNEQFF.

The DNA for the CDR3 is TGCGCCAGCAGGCTCAGTACCTCCTATAATTCACCCCTCCACTTT. Protein product: CASRLSTSYNSPLHF. V usage is TRBV4-1 and J usage is TRBJ1-6; no reliable D call. V dropped 6 bases and J dropped 0 bases, with 9 bases sitting between them. Per the germline V gene, CDR1 is MGHRA and CDR2 is YSYEKL. The length of the CDR3 is 15 residues.

This clonotype was seen a handful of times. The rearrangement joins TRBV27 to TRBJ2-5, with D possibly being TRBD1 (5 bases). Germline loops: CDR1 MNHEY, CDR2 SMNVEV (reference sequence). V lost 2 bases and J lost 5, with 18 bases in between. CDR3 length: 16 residues. DNA for the CDR3: TGTGCCAGCAGTTTAGGCAGTGGGGCCCTAAGGGAGACCCAGTACTTC. Its protein product is CASSLGSGALRETQYF.

The V and J genes are TRBV27 and TRBJ2-5; 9 bases line up with TRBD1. The assigned J gene may be wrong: the sequence end matches TRBJ2-7 better. CDR1 is MNHEY, CDR2 SMNVEV, per germline (reference sequence). The CDR3 sequence is 15 residues long. As DNA, the CDR3 is TGTGCCAGCAGTTTACGGGACAGGGACGGCTACGAGCAGTACTTC. It codes for CASSLRDRDGYEQYF.

The chain combines TRBV9 with TRBJ2-7, with TRBD2 identical over 7 bases. The CDR3 extends over 15 amino acids. CDR1 is SGDLS, CDR2 YYNGEE, per germline. J gave up 3 bases and V 0 bases, and 6 bases lay outside the gene matches. The CDR3 protein is CASSVEGLPNYEQYF. The CDR3 bases are TGTGCCAGCAGCGTAGAGGGACTACCCAACTACGAGCAGTACTTC.

The sample holds a few counts of this clonotype. The chain couples TRBV7-9 to TRBJ2-7; tentative D call: TRBD1 (7 bases). This CDR3 region has 15 residues. V gave up 3 bases and J gave up 2 bases, with 14 bases separating them. Germline V gene lookup returns CDR1 SEHNR and CDR2 FQNEAQ (reference sequence). The CDR3 DNA reads TGTGCCAGCAGCTTGTCGACAGGGAGGACCTACGAGCAGTACTTC. Residues: CASSLSTGRTYEQYF.

The V gene is TRBV7-2, the J gene TRBJ2-1, with 9 nucleotides matching TRBD2. The V segment lost 3 bases and the J segment 8 bases; nucleotides outside the gene matches: 8. Germline loops: CDR1 SGHTA, CDR2 FQGNSA. The length of the CDR3 is 15 residues. The CDR3 bases are TGTGCCAGCAGCTTGTGGCGGGAGGGTTCCGATGAGCAGTTCTTC. It specifies CASSLWREGSDEQFF.

The V and J genes are TRBV6-2 or TRBV6-3 and TRBJ2-3; 9 bases map to TRBD2. V lost 0 bases and J lost 3; bases outside the gene matches: 7. Germline lookup yields CDR1 MNHEY and CDR2 SVGEGT. The CDR3 length is 17 residues. CDR3 bases: TGTGCCAGCAGTTACTCAGATGCGGGGGGGCTAACAGATACGCAGTATTTT. Residues: CASSYSDAGGLTDTQYF.

The table lists this clonotype with a few counts. In DNA, the CDR3 is TGCAGTGCCCCGGGACTAGCGAAACGACTCCGCCCGGGATCCTACGAGCAGTACTTC. It codes for CSAPGLAKRLRPGSYEQYF. The genes are TRBV20-1 and TRBJ2-7, with TRBD2 identical over 10 bases. This CDR3 region has 19 residues. With 6 bases clipped from V and 1 base from J, the junction kept 21 bases outside the gene matches. CDR1 is DFQATT, CDR2 SNEGSKA, per germline (reference sequence).

Comments on this clonotype: A much larger clone sits a single nucleotide away, making a read error possible. The V call is TRBV12-3 or TRBV12-4, the J call TRBJ2-7; 7 bases map to TRBD1. The CDR3 is 15 residues long. This chain's CDR3 is CGSSLAWGQLHEQYF. Written as DNA, the CDR3 is TGTGGCAGCAGTTTAGCCTGGGGACAGCTCCACGAGCAGTACTTC.

V is TRBV7-9 and J is TRBJ1-2, with 7 bases matching TRBD1. V gave up 8 bases and J gave up 3 bases; unmatched junction bases: 6. The CDR3 is made up of 13 amino acids. Germline V gives CDR1 SEHNR, CDR2 FQNEAQ (reference sequence). This CDR3 reads CASARGGDYGYTF. The CDR3 DNA reads TGTGCCAGCGCCAGGGGGGGCGACTATGGCTACACCTTC.

The chain combines TRBV27 with TRBJ2-7; the match to TRBD1 covers 7 bases. After removal of 5 bases from V and 4 bases from J, the junction contained 11 bases not matched to a gene. This CDR3 is built from 15 residues. The germline V gene has CDR1 MNHEY and CDR2 SMNVEV (reference sequence). The CDR3 nucleotides are TGTGCCAGCAGTACCACAGGGGAAAATTCGTACGAGCAGTACTTC. It is translated as CASSTTGENSYEQYF.

This clonotype appeared many times. The chain recombines TRBV5-1 with TRBJ2-5; D may be TRBD1 (5 bases). Germline values: CDR1 SGHRS, CDR2 YFSETQ. The CDR3 covers 14 residues. V was trimmed by 2 bases and J by 5 bases, leaving 13 bases between them. The CDR3 loop reads CASSLARQRETQYF. The CDR3 DNA reads as TGCGCCAGCAGCTTAGCCCGACAGAGGGAGACCCAGTACTTC.

This clonotype came up a few times. This chain links TRBV12-3 or TRBV12-4 with TRBJ1-5; TRBD1 agrees at 9 bases. Unmatched junction bases numbered 11, after V lost 8 bases and J lost 6 bases. CDR3 length: 15 residues. This chain's CDR3 is CASGLIVQGAQPQHF. CDR3 coding DNA: TGTGCCAGCGGCTTAATCGTACAGGGGGCTCAGCCCCAGCATTTT.

This clonotype has just a few counts. The rearrangement joins TRBV12-3 or TRBV12-4 to TRBJ2-7, with 9 bases fitting TRBD1. This CDR3 region has 16 residues. The ends lost 6 bases at V and 5 bases at J; junction bases unmatched: 14. CDR3 sequence (DNA): TGTGCCAGCAGCCTACTAGGGGGGACAGGGAAACACGAGCAGTACTTC. Protein: CASSLLGGTGKHEQYF.